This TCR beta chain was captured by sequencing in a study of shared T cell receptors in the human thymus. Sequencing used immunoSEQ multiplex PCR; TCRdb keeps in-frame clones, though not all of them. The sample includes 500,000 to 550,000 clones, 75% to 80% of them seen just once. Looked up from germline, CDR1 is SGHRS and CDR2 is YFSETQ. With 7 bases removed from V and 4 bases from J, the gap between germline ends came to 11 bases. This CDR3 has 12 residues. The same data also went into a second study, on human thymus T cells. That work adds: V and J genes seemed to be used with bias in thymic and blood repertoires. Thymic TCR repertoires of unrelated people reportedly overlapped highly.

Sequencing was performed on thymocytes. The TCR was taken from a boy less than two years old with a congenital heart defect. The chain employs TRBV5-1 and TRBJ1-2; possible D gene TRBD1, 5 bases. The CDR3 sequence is CASRQGPYGYTF. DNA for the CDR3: TGCGCCAGCCGTCAGGGTCCCTATGGCTACACCTTC.